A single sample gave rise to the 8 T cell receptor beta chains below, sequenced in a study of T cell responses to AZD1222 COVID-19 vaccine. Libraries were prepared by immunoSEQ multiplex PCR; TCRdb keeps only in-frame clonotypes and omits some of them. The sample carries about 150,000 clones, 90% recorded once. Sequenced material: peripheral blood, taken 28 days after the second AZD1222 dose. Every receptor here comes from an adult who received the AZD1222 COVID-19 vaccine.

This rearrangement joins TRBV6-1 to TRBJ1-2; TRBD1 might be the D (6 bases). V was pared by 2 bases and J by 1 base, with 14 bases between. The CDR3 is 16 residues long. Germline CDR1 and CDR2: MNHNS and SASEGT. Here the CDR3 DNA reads TGTGCCAGCAGTGAAATGTCGGGACAAATTAACTATGGCTACACCTTC. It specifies CASSEMSGQINYGYTF.

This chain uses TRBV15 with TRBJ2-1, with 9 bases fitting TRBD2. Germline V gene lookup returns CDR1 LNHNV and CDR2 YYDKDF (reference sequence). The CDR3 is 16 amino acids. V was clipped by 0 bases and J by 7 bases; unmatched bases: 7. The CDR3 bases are TGTGCCACCAGCAGAGATACGGCGGGAGGGCGGAATGAGCAGTTCTTC. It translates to CATSRDTAGGRNEQFF.

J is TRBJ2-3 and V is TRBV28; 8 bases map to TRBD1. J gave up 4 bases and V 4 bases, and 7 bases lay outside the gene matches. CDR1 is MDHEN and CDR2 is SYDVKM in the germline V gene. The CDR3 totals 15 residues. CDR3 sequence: CASSSPGTGSDTQYF. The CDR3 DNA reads TGTGCCAGCAGTTCACCCGGGACAGGTTCAGATACGCAGTATTTT. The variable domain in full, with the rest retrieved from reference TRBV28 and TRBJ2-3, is DVKVTQSSRYLVKRTGEKVFLECVQDMDHENMFWYRQDPGLGLRLIYFSYDVKMKEKGDIPEGYSVSREKKERFSLILESASTNQTSMYLCASSSPGTGSDTQYFGPGTRLTVL.

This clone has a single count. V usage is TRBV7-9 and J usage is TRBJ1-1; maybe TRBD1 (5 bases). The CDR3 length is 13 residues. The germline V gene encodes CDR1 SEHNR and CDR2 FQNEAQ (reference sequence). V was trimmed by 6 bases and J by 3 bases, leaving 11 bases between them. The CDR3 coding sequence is TGTGCCAGCAGTCCGTCGGGGGACACTGAAGCTTTCTTT. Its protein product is CASSPSGDTEAFF.

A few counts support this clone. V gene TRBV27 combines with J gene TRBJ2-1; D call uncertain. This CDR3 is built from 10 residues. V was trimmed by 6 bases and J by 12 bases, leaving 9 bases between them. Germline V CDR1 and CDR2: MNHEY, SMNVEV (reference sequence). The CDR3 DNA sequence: TGTGCCAGCAGGAGGAGAGGGCAGTTCTTC. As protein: CASRRRGQFF.

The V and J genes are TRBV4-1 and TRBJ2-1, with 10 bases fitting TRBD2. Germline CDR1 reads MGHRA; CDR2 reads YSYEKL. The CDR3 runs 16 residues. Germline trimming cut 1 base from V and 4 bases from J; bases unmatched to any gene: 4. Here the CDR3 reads CASSQATSGVYNEQFF. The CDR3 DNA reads TGCGCCAGCAGCCAAGCCACTAGCGGGGTTTACAATGAGCAGTTCTTC.

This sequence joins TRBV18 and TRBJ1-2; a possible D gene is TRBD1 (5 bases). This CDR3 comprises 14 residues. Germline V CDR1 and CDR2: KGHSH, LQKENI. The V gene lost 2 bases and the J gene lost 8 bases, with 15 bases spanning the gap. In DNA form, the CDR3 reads TGTGCCAGCTCACCAACGCAGGGTAAAAGGGGCTACACCTTC. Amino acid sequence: CASSPTQGKRGYTF. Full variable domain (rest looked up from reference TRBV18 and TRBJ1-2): NAGVMQNPRHLVRRRGQEARLRCSPMKGHSHVYWYRQLPEEGLKFMVYLQKENIIDESGMPKERFSAEFPKEGPSILRIQQVVRGDSAAYFCASSPTQGKRGYTFGSGTRLTVV.

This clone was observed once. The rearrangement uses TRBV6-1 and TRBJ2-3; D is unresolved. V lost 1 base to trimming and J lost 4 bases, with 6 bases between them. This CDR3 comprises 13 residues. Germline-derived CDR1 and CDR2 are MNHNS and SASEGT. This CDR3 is CASSEGRSDTQYF. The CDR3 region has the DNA TGTGCCAGCAGTGAAGGGAGATCAGATACGCAGTATTTT.